These 31 T cell receptor beta chains were all obtained from the same sample, sequenced in a study of T-cell memory formation after mild COVID-19. Each CDR3 protein is one row after TCRdb ran MiXCR on the 5' RACE reads. The sample includes hundreds of thousands of distinct CDR3 sequences, over 15% seen only once; the top ten take about 22%. Sequenced input: PBMCs or a T cell subset sorted from them (not recorded which). Every receptor here comes from a man younger than 35 who had mild COVID-19 (a few samples of this study predate the infection). Cell type and time point are not known.

The V and J genes are TRBV6-2 or TRBV6-3 and TRBJ2-4; D might be TRBD2 (5 bases). CDR1 is MNHEY, CDR2 SVGEGT, per germline. CDR3 length equals 15 residues. V dropped 8 bases and J dropped 2 bases, with 16 bases sitting between them. CDR3 region: CASASEGTTKNIQYF. The CDR3 bases are TGTGCCAGCGCGAGCGAGGGCACGACCAAAAACATTCAGTACTTC.

This clonotype turned up a few times. This sequence joins TRBV6-2 or TRBV6-3 and TRBJ2-5; possible D gene TRBD1, 6 bases. The V end lost 6 bases, the J end lost 10 bases, and 15 bases lay between the germline ends. From germline, CDR1 is MNHEY and CDR2 SVGEGT. This CDR3 is built from 12 residues. CDR3 sequence: CASSTNRVDQYF. The CDR3 DNA follows: TGTGCCAGCAGCACAAACAGGGTCGACCAGTACTTC.

This clonotype has ten or more counts. The chain has TRBV12-3 or TRBV12-4 and TRBJ2-5; 9 bases line up with TRBD1. This CDR3 is built from 13 residues. With V trimmed by 4 bases and J by 4 bases, 1 base remained unmatched. The CDR3 DNA reads TGTGCCAGCAGTTACAGGGGGCGAGAGACCCAGTACTTC. Encoded protein: CASSYRGRETQYF.

The J gene is TRBJ1-4, the V gene TRBV4-3; D unresolved. The CDR3 is 15 amino acids. Germline CDR1 and CDR2: LGHNA and YSLEER. The V gene lost 1 base and the J gene lost 10 bases, with 16 bases spanning the gap. This CDR3 reads CASSQVAGSLGKLFF. Here the CDR3 DNA reads TGCGCCAGCAGCCAAGTGGCAGGATCGCTTGGAAAACTGTTTTTT.

At least ten counts were recorded for this clonotype. The chain uses TRBV7-2 and TRBJ2-3; D remains unclear. CDR1 and CDR2 from the germline V gene are SGHTA and FQGNSA. This CDR3 region has 12 residues. Between the trimmed V and J ends, which lost 0 bases and 6 bases, there was a span of 4 bases. The CDR3 DNA follows: TGTGCCAGCAGCTTAGCACTGGATACGCAGTATTTT. This sequence encodes CASSLALDTQYF.

This clonotype appeared a few times. The chain is built from TRBV7-9 and TRBJ1-1; weak D call: TRBD1 (5 bases). Trimming pared 5 bases from V and 1 base from J, leaving 14 bases between. The CDR3 has 15 residues. Germline CDR1 is SEHNR and CDR2 is FQNEAQ (reference sequence). The CDR3 sequence is CASSPGAAPNTEAFF. The CDR3, as DNA: TGTGCCAGCAGCCCCGGGGCGGCTCCGAACACTGAAGCTTTCTTT.

This clonotype has just a few counts. The DNA of the CDR3 is TGCAGCGTGGGCCCGACAGGGGGCACAGATACGCAGTATTTT. This gives the protein CSVGPTGGTDTQYF. The chain joins TRBV29-1 to TRBJ2-3, with 8 nucleotides matching TRBD1. CDR1 SQVTM and CDR2 ANQGSEA come from the germline V gene. The CDR3 has 14 residues. With 6 bases clipped from V and 1 base from J, the junction kept 6 bases outside the gene matches.

This clonotype was detected only a few times. One junction end disagrees with the germline gene, perhaps due to a read error. The rearrangement joins TRBV4-3 to TRBJ2-1; possible D gene TRBD1, 5 bases. This CDR3 has 11 amino acids. Germline assignment: CDR1 LGHNA and CDR2 YSLEER. CDR3 region: CASSHGAGQVF. Written as DNA, the CDR3 is TGCGCCAGCAGCCATGGGGCAGGGCAGGTCTTC.

The V and J genes are TRBV19 and TRBJ2-7; D gene unclear. Looked up from germline, CDR1 is LNHDA and CDR2 is SQIVND (reference sequence). This CDR3 is built from 13 residues. V lost 5 bases and J lost 3, with 11 bases in between. CDR3: CASSYNFDYEQYF. CDR3 coding DNA: TGTGCCAGTAGTTATAACTTCGACTACGAGCAGTACTTC.

This chain uses TRBV20-1 with TRBJ2-3; D ambiguous. The V end lost 6 bases, the J end lost 4 bases, and 11 bases lay between the germline ends. Germline-derived CDR1 and CDR2 are DFQATT and SNEGSKA (reference sequence). The CDR3 extends over 12 amino acids. CDR3 loop: CSADRTADTQYF. In DNA form, the CDR3 reads TGCAGTGCCGACCGAACCGCAGATACGCAGTATTTT.

This clonotype was picked up a small number of times. The chain couples TRBV30 to TRBJ1-3; D ambiguous. From germline, CDR1 is GTSNPN and CDR2 SVGIG (reference sequence). This CDR3 has 14 residues. V was trimmed by 2 bases and J by 2 bases, leaving 10 bases between them. CDR3 bases: TGTGCCTGGAGTACGGGAAGTACTGGAAACACCATATATTTT. Translated: CAWSTGSTGNTIYF.

CDR3 in DNA: TGTGCCAGCAGCTTAGATCCGGGGGTGGACACTGAAGCTTTCTTT. The encoded protein is CASSLDPGVDTEAFF. The chain combines TRBV11-2 with TRBJ1-1; D perhaps matches TRBD1 (5 bases). V lost 0 bases and J 3 bases, leaving 11 bases between the germline ends. The CDR3 consists of 15 residues. From germline, CDR1 is SGHAT and CDR2 FQNNGV.

The chain links TRBV5-1 to TRBJ1-5; TRBD1 is a possible D gene (5 bases). Germline CDR1 is SGHRS and CDR2 is YFSETQ. CDR3 length: 13 amino acids. The V and J ends lost 4 bases and 11 bases respectively, with 16 bases between them. The CDR3 region has the DNA TGCGCCAGCAGCCAGACCCCCGAGGGGACCCAGCATTTT. This codes for CASSQTPEGTQHF.

This chain uses TRBV5-1 with TRBJ1-6; D may be TRBD1 (5 bases). CDR3 length: 14 residues. Trimming cost V 2 bases and J 5 bases, with 8 bases left between them. The germline CDR1 and CDR2 sequences are SGHRS and YFSETQ. In DNA, the CDR3 is TGCGCCAGCAGCTTAGGGGTCAATAATTCACCCCTCCACTTT. Translating gives CASSLGVNNSPLHF.

This clonotype was seen only a few times. The J gene is TRBJ1-4, the V gene TRBV7-9; 8 bases are shared with TRBD1. CDR1 is SEHNR and CDR2 is FQNEAQ in the germline V gene (reference sequence). Unmatched junction bases numbered 8, after V lost 3 bases and J lost 5 bases. This CDR3 comprises 16 residues. In nucleotides, the CDR3 is TGTGCCAGCAGCTTCGGTCAGGGGGCAGGGAATGAAAAACTGTTTTTT. Translation gives CASSFGQGAGNEKLFF.

This clonotype came up a few times. The chain carries TRBV20-1 and TRBJ2-3; D tentatively reads TRBD1 or TRBD2 (6 bases each). The ends were cut back, 4 bases at V and 2 bases at J, with 13 bases in the middle. Germline V gives CDR1 DFQATT, CDR2 SNEGSKA (reference sequence). The CDR3 totals 14 residues. CDR3 sequence reads: CSAKGGPDTDTQYF. The DNA of the CDR3 is TGCAGTGCTAAGGGGGGACCTGACACAGATACGCAGTATTTT.

The chain is built from TRBV4-1 and TRBJ2-3, with D uncertain. CDR1 is MGHRA, CDR2 YSYEKL, per germline. The V end lost 0 bases, the J end lost 1 base, and 11 bases lay between the germline ends. CDR3 length: 16 residues. CDR3 DNA: TGCGCCAGCAGCCAAGAATTGTTGCGCGGCACAGATACGCAGTATTTT. Translating it yields CASSQELLRGTDTQYF.

This chain uses TRBV6-5 with TRBJ2-1, with TRBD1 as a possible D gene (6 bases). Germline V CDR1 and CDR2: MNHEY, SVGAGI. The CDR3 has 14 residues. Between the trimmed V and J ends, which lost 0 bases and 7 bases, there was a span of 10 bases. The CDR3 region has the DNA TGTGCCAGCAGTTACTCTTCAGGGGTTAATGAGCAGTTCTTC. Protein: CASSYSSGVNEQFF.

As for this clonotype: A read error may explain this, as a much larger clone is one base away. The CDR3 region has the DNA TGTGCCAGCAGCTCGACAGGGATCACTGAAGCTTTCTTT. This sequence encodes CASSSTGITEAFF. The chain uses TRBV7-2 and TRBJ1-1; 7 bases line up with TRBD1. This CDR3 has 13 residues. The trim removed 4 bases at V and 4 bases at J, leaving 3 bases unmatched. In germline, CDR1 is SGHTA, CDR2 FQGNSA. Complete variable domain (other parts from reference TRBV7-2 and TRBJ1-1): GAGVSQSPSNKVTEKGKDVELRCDPISGHTALYWYRQSLGQGLEFLIYFQGNSAPDKSGLPSDRFSAERTGGSVSTLTIQRTQQEDSAVYLCASSSTGITEAFFGQGTRLTVV.

The table lists this clonotype with many counts. V is TRBV27 and J is TRBJ1-1; maybe TRBD1 (6 bases). There are 14 residues in the CDR3. Between the trimmed V and J ends, which lost 3 bases and 5 bases, there was a span of 13 bases. Per the germline V gene, CDR1 is MNHEY and CDR2 is SMNVEV (reference sequence). The CDR3 reads CASSFSGEGTEAFF. The CDR3 bases are TGTGCCAGCAGTTTTTCAGGGGAAGGGACTGAAGCTTTCTTT.

This clonotype was seen only a few times. This chain connects TRBV6-6 to TRBJ2-7; 10 bases align to TRBD2. The junction had 4 bases not matched to a gene; V was cut back by 4 bases and J by 1 base. Per the germline V gene, CDR1 is MNHNY and CDR2 is SVGAGI (reference sequence). The length of the CDR3 is 15 residues. The CDR3 DNA reads as TGTGCCAGCAGTTCGACTAGCGGGCCGTCCTACGAGCAGTACTTC. Its translation: CASSSTSGPSYEQYF.

The rearrangement uses TRBV2 and TRBJ2-5, with unresolved D. This CDR3 is 12 amino acids long. Germline-derived CDR1 and CDR2 are SNHLY and FYNNEI. V gave up 6 bases and J gave up 1 base, with 6 bases separating them. DNA of the CDR3: TGTGCCAGCAGGGCGTTCCAAGAGACCCAGTACTTC. The encoded protein is CASRAFQETQYF.

In its sample, this clonotype was seen many times. The chain carries TRBV12-3 or TRBV12-4 and TRBJ2-7, with 8 bases identical to TRBD1. Unmatched junction bases numbered 7, after V lost 3 bases and J lost 0 bases. This CDR3 has 16 amino acids. This CDR3 reads CASSFGTGSSSYEQYV. CDR3 nucleotide sequence: TGTGCCAGCAGTTTCGGGACAGGTTCCAGCTCCTACGAGCAGTACGTC.

The J gene is TRBJ2-1, the V gene TRBV19, with D possibly being TRBD2 (6 bases). Between the trimmed V and J ends, which lost 5 bases and 0 bases, there was a span of 17 bases. From germline, CDR1 is LNHDA and CDR2 SQIVND (reference sequence). The CDR3 is 17 residues long. The CDR3 sequence: CASSSPVGRSSYNEQFF. CDR3 in DNA: TGTGCCAGTAGTTCTCCCGTGGGGAGGAGCTCCTACAATGAGCAGTTCTTC.

The chain uses TRBV6-2 or TRBV6-3 and TRBJ1-6, with no clear D. The CDR3 has 14 amino acids. Germline V lookup: CDR1 MNHEY, CDR2 SVGEGT. V lost 6 bases and J lost 0, with 6 bases in between. The CDR3 protein is CASRPFSYNSPLHF. CDR3 bases: TGTGCCAGCAGGCCCTTCTCCTATAATTCACCCCTCCACTTT.

In this sample, this clonotype turned up a few times. The chain links TRBV24-1 to TRBJ1-5; possibly TRBD1 for D (5 bases). The CDR3 runs to 13 residues. Germline V gene sequence: CDR1 KGHDR, CDR2 SFDVKD. V lost 6 bases, J lost 2 bases, and 7 bases lay in between. The CDR3: CATSRGGNQPQHF. CDR3 nucleotides: TGTGCCACCAGTCGGGGGGGCAATCAGCCCCAGCATTTT.

This clonotype was found a few times. The chain carries TRBV4-1 and TRBJ2-7; 9 nucleotides agree with TRBD1. The CDR3 sequence is 16 residues long. V lost 1 base, J lost 4 bases, and 8 bases stayed unmatched. Germline assignment: CDR1 MGHRA and CDR2 YSYEKL. CDR3: CASSQVSGQGKYEQYF. CDR3 DNA sequence: TGCGCCAGCAGCCAAGTTTCGGGACAGGGAAAGTACGAGCAGTACTTC.

In this sample, this clonotype turned up a few times. This chain uses TRBV28 with TRBJ1-2, with D tentatively TRBD1 (6 bases). Germline V gene sequence: CDR1 MDHEN, CDR2 SYDVKM. This CDR3 is 14 amino acids long. V was clipped by 4 bases and J by 4 bases, with 13 bases between them. The CDR3 loop reads CASSSGGASYGYTF. CDR3 nucleotide sequence: TGTGCCAGCAGTTCGGGGGGGGCCTCCTATGGCTACACCTTC.

This rearrangement joins TRBV5-1 to TRBJ2-7; TRBD1 aligns across 7 bases. Germline V gene lookup returns CDR1 SGHRS and CDR2 YFSETQ. V was clipped by 3 bases and J by 6 bases; unmatched bases: 6. This CDR3 is built from 13 residues. The CDR3 sequence is CASSSGQPSEQYF. The DNA for the CDR3 is TGCGCCAGCAGCTCGGGACAGCCCAGCGAGCAGTACTTC.

J is TRBJ2-5 and V is TRBV6-6, with a tentative D call TRBD1 (5 bases). The V end lost 7 bases, the J end lost 3 bases, and 18 bases lay between the germline ends. CDR3 length: 15 amino acids. Germline CDR1 is MNHNY and CDR2 is SVGAGI (reference sequence). CDR3 protein: CASKRTRGLKETQYF. In DNA, the CDR3 is TGTGCCAGCAAACGGACACGCGGCCTAAAAGAGACCCAGTACTTC.

This clonotype was observed a few times. The chain couples TRBV15 to TRBJ2-7; D is uncertain. CDR3 size: 14 residues. Trimming removed 3 bases at V and 1 base at J, with 10 bases between. The V gene's germline CDR1 is LNHNV and CDR2 YYDKDF (reference sequence). The CDR3 DNA reads as TGTGCCACCAGCAGTATGACCGATTCCTACGAGCAGTACTTC. It specifies CATSSMTDSYEQYF. The whole variable domain, remainder taken from reference TRBV15 and TRBJ2-7, is DAMVIQNPRYQVTQFGKPVTLSCSQTLNHNVMYWYQQKSSQAPKLLFHYYDKDFNNEADTPDNFQSRRPNTSFCFLDIRSPGLGDTAMYLCATSSMTDSYEQYFGPGTRLTVT.